There are many counts of the clone carrying this TCR beta chain. Antigen specificity is unknown. This specimen belongs to a study of T cell repertoires in cytomegalovirus infection. Study details: An indication of both CMV infection and matching HLA type came from public TCR beta signatures. Findings and limits, study-wide: The study identified carriers of CMV plus the relevant HLA from cumulative public TCR beta family frequency. HLA-C-restricted CMV clonotypes gave the most frequent clonotype in two of eight donors.

TCRdb itself ran the reads through MiXCR, one entry per CDR3 protein. The data show approximately 70,000 distinct CDR3 sequences, with about 22% seen just once and 65% to 85% held by the top ten. V was clipped by 4 bases and J by 1 base, with 7 bases between them. In germline, CDR1 is MNHEY, CDR2 SVGAGI. The CDR3 runs to 13 residues. Material: PBMCs, sequenced either directly or after in vitro stimulation (not recorded which). The V and J genes are TRBV6-5 and TRBJ1-2; D gene unclear. This receptor was identified in a human donor in good health (CMV status not recorded). Some clones in this sample may be carry-over from other donors' samples. The CDR3 sequence is CASSFDLNYGYTF. The DNA for the CDR3 is TGTGCCAGCAGTTTCGACCTTAACTATGGCTACACCTTC.